The rows below give T cell receptor beta chains drawn from one sample of a study of molecular identifiers for immune sequencing clone quantification. TCRdb independently ran MiXCR on the PCR reads; one entry per CDR3 protein. The data hold under 800,000 distinct CDR3 sequences, with 25% observed a single time. Material for sequencing was naive CD8+ T cells from blood, with Jurkat cell RNA spiked in. The receptors were gathered from a human donor in good health. Some libraries in this study had Jurkat cell RNA spiked in. Both conserved end residues are part of each CDR3. D genes are given only for firm matches. The listing skips clone size in some rows; elsewhere it reads once, few, many or a size class.

>-|TRBJ2-2|few|TRBV19
CASSIDLGAGELFF
TGTGCCAGTAGTATAGATCTAGGGGCCGGGGAGCTGTTTTTT
>-|TRBJ2-7|many|TRBV5-1
CASSLDPGPYEQYF
TGCGCCAGCAGCTTGGATCCGGGACCCTACGAGCAGTACTTC
>-|TRBJ1-4|many|TRBV14
CASSQDNRYQLFF
TGTGCCAGCAGCCAAGACAACAGGTATCAACTGTTTTTT
>-|TRBJ2-7|-|TRBV5-1
CASSRIFLGQNSYEQNF
TGCGCCAGCAGCCGCATATTCCTTGGACAGAACTCCTACGAGCAGAACTTC
>-|TRBJ2-7|many|TRBV5-6
CASSFTDSTYEQYF
TGTGCCAGCAGCTTCACGGACAGTACCTACGAGCAGTACTTC
>-|TRBJ2-7|many|TRBV9
CASSGTGYEQYF
TGTGCCAGCTCAGGTACGGGCTACGAGCAGTACTTC
>TRBD1|TRBJ2-1|-|TRBV12-3/TRBV12-4
CASSLVSGTGYYNEQFF
TGTGCCAGCAGTTTAGTATCCGGGACAGGGTACTACAATGAGCAGTTCTTC
>TRBD1|TRBJ2-3|few|TRBV4-3
CASSQGGGPGTDTQYF
TGCGCCAGCAGCCAAGGAGGGGGCCCTGGCACAGATACGCAGTATTTT
>-|TRBJ2-3|-|TRBV4-1
CASSHPGTDTQYF
TGCGCCAGCAGCCACCCGGGCACAGATACGCAGTATTTT
>TRBD1|TRBJ2-1|few|TRBV5-5
CASSLVDRISYNEQFF
TGTGCCAGCAGCTTGGTGGACAGGATCTCCTACAATGAGCAGTTCTTC
>TRBD2|TRBJ2-3|few|TRBV30
CAWSVSPASGVYTDTQYF
TGTGCCTGGAGTGTTTCCCCCGCTAGCGGGGTATACACAGATACGCAGTATTTT
>TRBD1|TRBJ1-6|-|TRBV5-4
CASGTGLYSPLHF
TGTGCCAGCGGGACAGGGTTATATTCACCCCTCCACTTT
>-|TRBJ1-5|-|TRBV5-6
CASSLVPGAGNQPQHF
TGTGCCAGCAGCTTGGTCCCAGGGGCAGGCAATCAGCCCCAGCATTTT
>TRBD1|TRBJ1-6|-|TRBV4-3
CASSHPTGEVGSYNPPLHF
TGCGCCAGCAGCCATCCGACAGGGGAGGTGGGCTCCTATAATCCACCCCTCCACTTT
>-|TRBJ1-6|-|TRBV19
CASSIGSSYNSPLHF
TGTGCCAGTAGTATCGGCAGCTCCTATAATTCACCCCTCCACTTT
>-|TRBJ2-1|-|TRBV12-3/TRBV12-4
CASTETEAKSGEQFF
TGTGCCAGCACCGAGACCGAGGCTAAGTCGGGTGAGCAGTTCTTC
>-|TRBJ2-7|many|TRBV2
CASSPGWSYEQYF
TGTGCCAGCAGCCCGGGGTGGAGCTACGAGCAGTACTTC
>-|TRBJ1-5|many|TRBV19
CASSIAEISNQPQHF
TGTGCCAGTAGTATTGCGGAGATTAGCAATCAGCCCCAGCATTTT
>-|TRBJ1-5|many|TRBV6-2/TRBV6-3
CASSYYDDSNQPQHF
TGTGCCAGCAGTTACTACGACGATAGCAATCAGCCCCAGCATTTT
>-|TRBJ2-3|many|TRBV20-1
CSARDPETAWTDTQYF
TGCAGTGCTAGAGATCCGGAGACAGCCTGGACGGATACGCAGTATTTT
>-|TRBJ2-7|many|TRBV7-9
CASSGTDRARGEFYEQYF
TGTGCCAGCAGCGGGACCGACAGGGCCAGGGGGGAGTTCTACGAGCAGTACTTC
>TRBD2|TRBJ2-2|few|TRBV20-1
CSARDSGLAGGNPANTGELFF
TGCAGTGCCCGAGACTCGGGACTAGCGGGAGGGAACCCTGCGAACACCGGGGAGCTGTTTTTT
>-|TRBJ1-5|few|TRBV6-1
CASMPFISWGTGSAPKLHNQPQHF
TGTGCCAGCATGCCCTTTATCAGTTGGGGCACAGGGTCGGCCCCGAAACTACACAATCAGCCCCAGCATTTT
>-|TRBJ1-1|-|TRBV27
CASSAWGDQNTEAFF
TGTGCCAGCAGTGCTTGGGGCGATCAAAACACTGAAGCTTTCTTT
>TRBD1|TRBJ1-6|few|TRBV27
CASSLSMGQGAGSPLHF
TGTGCCAGCAGTTTATCGATGGGACAGGGGGCCGGATCACCCCTCCACTTT
>-|TRBJ2-7|few|TRBV20-1
CSARVIDEQYF
TGCAGTGCGAGGGTGATCGACGAGCAGTACTTC
>-|TRBJ2-1|-|TRBV5-4
CASSSGWSYNEQFF
TGTGCCAGCAGCTCAGGATGGTCATACAATGAGCAGTTCTTC
>TRBD2|TRBJ2-2|-|TRBV5-1
CASSGSGNTGALFF
TGCGCCAGCAGCGGTAGCGGGAACACCGGGGCGCTGTTTTTT
>-|TRBJ2-7|-|TRBV20-1
CSARDNDRLSYAQYF
TGCAGTGCTAGAGATAATGACCGACTATCCTACGCGCAGTACTTC
>TRBD2|TRBJ2-2|-|TRBV19
CASTPGAGLFAGELFF
TGTGCCAGTACCCCCGGAGCGGGACTATTTGCCGGGGAGCTGTTTTTT
>TRBD1|TRBJ1-1|many|TRBV29-1
CSVLQGAAEAFF
TGCAGCGTTCTCCAGGGGGCGGCTGAAGCTTTCTTT
>TRBD1|TRBJ2-3|many|TRBV7-8
CASRSIGRGQKDTQYF
TGTGCCAGCAGATCAATCGGCAGGGGGCAAAAAGATACGCAGTATTTT
>TRBD1|TRBJ1-1|many|TRBV12-3/TRBV12-4
CASSRQGATEAFF
TGTGCCAGCAGCAGACAGGGGGCCACTGAAGCTTTCTTT
>TRBD1|TRBJ2-1|-|TRBV13
CASSLGPGTDNEQFF
TGTGCCAGCAGCTTAGGCCCAGGGACAGACAATGAGCAGTTCTTC
>-|TRBJ2-5|many|TRBV12-3/TRBV12-4
CASSSGELAQYF
TGTGCCAGCAGTTCGGGTGAACTAGCCCAGTACTTC
>-|TRBJ1-5|once|TRBV19
CASTAREEPQHF
TGTGCCAGCACCGCGAGGGAGGAGCCCCAGCATTTT
>-|TRBJ1-2|many|TRBV4-1
CASSHPTTEINYGYTF
TGCGCCAGCAGCCACCCTACTACAGAAATTAACTATGGCTACACCTTC
>-|TRBJ2-3|-|TRBV20-1
CSAKRSTTPSTDTQYF
TGCAGTGCTAAAAGAAGTACAACCCCTAGCACAGATACGCAGTATTTT
>TRBD1|TRBJ1-6|few|TRBV5-4
CASRNSGTGYSPLHF
TGTGCCAGCAGAAATTCCGGGACAGGGTATTCACCCCTCCACTTT
>TRBD2|TRBJ2-2|-|TRBV24-1
CATMGGSVNTGELFF
TGTGCCACGATGGGGGGGTCCGTGAACACCGGGGAGCTGTTTTTT